These T cell receptor beta chains were read from a single sample in a study of Tregs in tolerant kidney transplant recipients. Clones were sequenced by immunoSEQ multiplex PCR, and TCRdb holds only the in-frame ones, with some missing. The data show roughly 45,000 clones, about 90% seen once. Sequencing was performed on Tregs from blood. These receptors all come from a human donor in good health. Both conserved end residues are part of each CDR3. D genes are given only for firm matches. Some rows have no size entry. The others give once, few or many, or a class for an expanded clone.

v_gene: TRBV10-3; abundance: NA; d_gene: TRBD1; j_gene: TRBJ1-2; CDR3nt: TGTGCCATCAGACAGGGGGCGCAGGATGGCTACACCTTC; CDR3aa: CAIRQGAQDGYTF
v_gene: TRBV5-1; abundance: NA; d_gene: TRBD1; j_gene: TRBJ1-1; CDR3nt: TGCGCCAGCAGGGGACAGGGGCCAAACACTGAAGCTTTCTTT; CDR3aa: CASRGQGPNTEAFF
v_gene: TRBV5-1; abundance: NA; d_gene: TRBD2; j_gene: TRBJ2-7; CDR3nt: TGCGCCAGCAGCCGACTAGCAGCTGAGGGGTCCTACGAGCAGTACTTC; CDR3aa: CASSRLAAEGSYEQYF
v_gene: TRBV5-1; abundance: NA; d_gene: NA; j_gene: TRBJ1-1; CDR3nt: TGCGCCAGCAGCGCCGGAGGGGGGGTCCGAGAGAACACTGAAGCTTTCTTT; CDR3aa: CASSAGGGVRENTEAFF
v_gene: TRBV7-9; abundance: NA; d_gene: NA; j_gene: TRBJ2-7; CDR3nt: TGTGCCAGCAACAGGGTCGAGTACGAGCAGTACTTC; CDR3aa: CASNRVEYEQYF
v_gene: TRBV5-1; abundance: NA; d_gene: NA; j_gene: TRBJ2-5; CDR3nt: TGCGCCAGCAGCTTGGGCAGTATGCAAGAGACCCAGTACTTC; CDR3aa: CASSLGSMQETQYF
v_gene: TRBV2; abundance: NA; d_gene: NA; j_gene: TRBJ1-1; CDR3nt: TGTGCCAGCAGTGAAGCGCTTCTGGGCAGGCTGATTGATGAAGCTTTCTTT; CDR3aa: CASSEALLGRLIDEAFF
v_gene: TRBV6-5; abundance: NA; d_gene: NA; j_gene: TRBJ2-7; CDR3nt: TGTGCCAGCATGGGGCCCTACTCCTACGAGCAGTACTTC; CDR3aa: CASMGPYSYEQYF
v_gene: TRBV5-4; abundance: once; d_gene: TRBD2; j_gene: TRBJ2-7; CDR3nt: TGTGCCAGCAGCTCATCCTTAGCGGGAAATTCCTACGAGCAGTACTTC; CDR3aa: CASSSSLAGNSYEQYF
v_gene: TRBV6-1; abundance: NA; d_gene: NA; j_gene: TRBJ1-3; CDR3nt: TGTGCCAGCAGGGGCCTAGCGGGAAACACCATATATTTT; CDR3aa: CASRGLAGNTIYF
v_gene: TRBV5-1; abundance: NA; d_gene: TRBD2; j_gene: TRBJ2-5; CDR3nt: TGCGCCAGCAGCTTGGCCCCACCTAGCGGGGAGACCCAGTACTTC; CDR3aa: CASSLAPPSGETQYF
v_gene: TRBV4-1; abundance: NA; d_gene: NA; j_gene: TRBJ1-2; CDR3nt: TGCGCCAGCAGCCTACAAAGTGGGGACTTCTATGGCTACACCTTC; CDR3aa: CASSLQSGDFYGYTF
v_gene: TRBV7-8; abundance: NA; d_gene: NA; j_gene: TRBJ2-1; CDR3nt: TGTGCCAGCCAAAGTTCCGTTGAGCAGTTCTTC; CDR3aa: CASQSSVEQFF
v_gene: TRBV5-1; abundance: NA; d_gene: NA; j_gene: TRBJ2-1; CDR3nt: TGCGCCAGCTCGGGCGGGGCACTCAATGAGCAGTTCTTC; CDR3aa: CASSGGALNEQFF
v_gene: TRBV5-1; abundance: NA; d_gene: TRBD2; j_gene: TRBJ2-1; CDR3nt: TGCGCCAGCAGCTTGGTCCTAGCGGGAGGGGTTGAGCAGTTCTTC; CDR3aa: CASSLVLAGGVEQFF
v_gene: TRBV2; abundance: NA; d_gene: NA; j_gene: TRBJ2-3; CDR3nt: TGTGCCAGCAGTCATGCGGACTTTCTCGGGGTCACGCAGTATTTT; CDR3aa: CASSHADFLGVTQYF
v_gene: TRBV7-9; abundance: NA; d_gene: NA; j_gene: TRBJ1-1; CDR3nt: TGTGCCAGCAGCCTCAGAGCAGGGGCAGAAGCTTTCTTT; CDR3aa: CASSLRAGAEAFF
v_gene: TRBV6-1; abundance: NA; d_gene: NA; j_gene: TRBJ1-5; CDR3nt: TGTGCCAGCAGTCTAACAACGGGGACCCATCAGCCCCAGCATTTT; CDR3aa: CASSLTTGTHQPQHF
v_gene: TRBV7-9; abundance: NA; d_gene: NA; j_gene: TRBJ1-1; CDR3nt: TGTGCCAGCAGCTTAAGGGCCTTGGGAGGCACTGAAGCTTTCTTT; CDR3aa: CASSLRALGGTEAFF
v_gene: TRBV5-1; abundance: NA; d_gene: NA; j_gene: TRBJ1-2; CDR3nt: TGCGCCAGCAGCTTGGTTTACGATACTAACTATGGCTACACCTTC; CDR3aa: CASSLVYDTNYGYTF
v_gene: TRBV2; abundance: NA; d_gene: NA; j_gene: TRBJ1-5; CDR3nt: TGTGCCAGCAGTGAACAACAGATTAGCAATCAGCCCCAGCATTTT; CDR3aa: CASSEQQISNQPQHF
v_gene: TRBV6-6; abundance: NA; d_gene: NA; j_gene: TRBJ1-5; CDR3nt: TGTGCCAGCAGTTACGAAGGGGATCGGAATCAGCCCCAGCATTTT; CDR3aa: CASSYEGDRNQPQHF
v_gene: TRBV19; abundance: NA; d_gene: NA; j_gene: TRBJ1-5; CDR3nt: TGTGCCAGTAGGGATCGGGCCGGGCAGGGCCTTTATAGCAATCAGCCCCAGCATTTT; CDR3aa: CASRDRAGQGLYSNQPQHF
v_gene: TRBV6-4; abundance: NA; d_gene: NA; j_gene: TRBJ2-3; CDR3nt: TGTGCCAGCAGTCCCACGGGGCTAGGGGGCACAGATACGCAGTATTTT; CDR3aa: CASSPTGLGGTDTQYF
v_gene: TRBV6-5; abundance: NA; d_gene: NA; j_gene: TRBJ1-5; CDR3nt: TGTGCCAGCAGTTACGGCCACAATCAGCCCCAGCATTTT; CDR3aa: CASSYGHNQPQHF
v_gene: TRBV18; abundance: once; d_gene: NA; j_gene: TRBJ2-6; CDR3nt: TGTGCCAGCTCGCACCAGCCACTCCGGGCTGGGGCCAACGTCCTGACTTTC; CDR3aa: CASSHQPLRAGANVLTF
v_gene: TRBV2; abundance: NA; d_gene: NA; j_gene: TRBJ1-3; CDR3nt: TGTGCCAGCAGGAACAGGGAATTCTCTGGAAACACCATATATTTT; CDR3aa: CASRNREFSGNTIYF
v_gene: TRBV6-6; abundance: NA; d_gene: TRBD1; j_gene: TRBJ1-1; CDR3nt: TGTGCCAGCAGTTACTACAGGGGAATGAACACTGAAGCTTTCTTT; CDR3aa: CASSYYRGMNTEAFF
v_gene: TRBV11-2; abundance: NA; d_gene: NA; j_gene: TRBJ1-3; CDR3nt: TGTGCCAGCAGCTCTTTGGAGGGTAGCACCATATATTTT; CDR3aa: CASSSLEGSTIYF
v_gene: TRBV27; abundance: few; d_gene: NA; j_gene: TRBJ1-5; CDR3nt: TGTGCCAGCAGACGTCAGGGGAGCAATCAGCCCCAGCATTTT; CDR3aa: CASRRQGSNQPQHF
v_gene: TRBV2; abundance: once; d_gene: TRBD2; j_gene: TRBJ2-5; CDR3nt: TGTGCCAGCACCAGGGAGGGCGAGACCCAGTACTTC; CDR3aa: CASTREGETQYF
v_gene: TRBV7-2; abundance: NA; d_gene: NA; j_gene: TRBJ1-3; CDR3nt: TGTGCCAGCAGCTTAGTGGGTGGGGCTGGAAACACCATATATTTT; CDR3aa: CASSLVGGAGNTIYF
v_gene: TRBV7-9; abundance: NA; d_gene: TRBD2; j_gene: TRBJ2-2; CDR3nt: TGTGCCAGCAGCTTAGCCCCTAGCGGGGGGCCGACCGGGGAGCTGTTTTTT; CDR3aa: CASSLAPSGGPTGELFF
v_gene: TRBV7-9; abundance: NA; d_gene: TRBD1; j_gene: TRBJ1-2; CDR3nt: TGTGCCAGCAGCCCGGACAGGCTAAAGCATGGCTACACCTTC; CDR3aa: CASSPDRLKHGYTF
v_gene: TRBV7-9; abundance: NA; d_gene: NA; j_gene: TRBJ2-5; CDR3nt: TGTGCCAGCAGCTTAGTAATAGGCCGCACGGAGACCCAGTACTTC; CDR3aa: CASSLVIGRTETQYF
v_gene: TRBV4-2; abundance: NA; d_gene: TRBD2; j_gene: TRBJ2-7; CDR3nt: TGTGCCAGCAGCCAAGATCTAACTAGCGGCTCCTACGAGCAGTACTTC; CDR3aa: CASSQDLTSGSYEQYF
v_gene: TRBV30; abundance: NA; d_gene: TRBD1; j_gene: TRBJ1-1; CDR3nt: TGTGCCTGGAGGGGACAGGGGGCCGGTACTGAAGCTTTCTTT; CDR3aa: CAWRGQGAGTEAFF